The T cell receptor (beta chain) described here comes from a study of blood T cell repertoires in COVID-19. Only in-frame clones appear in the TCRdb table, and some are missing; sequencing was by immunoSEQ multiplex PCR. The sample shows 250,000 to 350,000 clones, 87% of them seen only once. The TCR comes from a woman aged 50 to 60 who had recovered from COVID-19. The sequenced sample consisted of peripheral blood.

The CDR3 DNA is TGTGCAACGACTGGGGGCCACGTTAATGAGCAGTTCTTC. Translated, it gives CATTGGHVNEQFF. The chain couples TRBV19 to TRBJ2-1, with D tentatively TRBD1 (6 bases). CDR3 size: 13 residues. Germline-derived CDR1 and CDR2 are LNHDA and SQIVND (reference sequence).